The subject of this entry is one TCR beta chain. Its target is unknown. A far larger clone is only one base removed, so a read error is likely. Profiling relied on immunoSEQ multiplex PCR, and the TCRdb table lists in-frame clones only, not all of them. The sample yields some 2,100 clones, approximately 20% seen once. CDR3 length: 17 residues. CDR1 and CDR2 (germline): SGHAT, FQNNGV. Sequencing of dividing CFSE-low cells from the MLR defined alloreactive TCRbeta sequences. Graft donor PBMCs, splenocytes, lymph-node cells, or third-party PBMCs stimulated pre-transplant recipient cells. The data are from a study of T cell clones after liver transplantation. Regarding the study as a whole: Compared with third party-reactive sequences, donor-reactive ones declined more, independent of withdrawal success.

The sequenced material came from CD8+ T cells from cultured PBMCs. The clonotype was recovered from a human patient who received a liver transplant. The graft donor may account for some of the T cells. V is TRBV11-2 and J is TRBJ2-6, with a tentative D call TRBD1 (8 bases). The CDR3 protein is CASGGGQVISGTNVLTF. For the CDR3, the DNA is TGTGCCAGCGGGGGGGGACAGGTTATCTCTGGGACCAACGTCCTGACTTTC.